This is a list of T cell receptor beta chains from one sample in a study of T cell responses to AZD1222 COVID-19 vaccine. Generated by immunoSEQ multiplex PCR, the TCRdb table keeps only in-frame clones and is missing some. The repertoire has approximately 89,000 clones, 90% of them found once; the top ten carry approximately 5%. The source was peripheral blood, collected 28 days after the second AZD1222 dose. Receptor source: an adult who received the AZD1222 COVID-19 vaccine. CDR3s include the opening cysteine and the closing phenylalanine or tryptophan. D genes are given only for firm matches. Clone size is stated in some rows and not others, as once, few, many or a class when expanded.

>TRBV28|-|few|TRBJ1-6
CASSLNRQRNNSPLHF
TGTGCCAGCAGCTTGAATCGACAGCGCAATAATTCACCCCTCCACTTT
>TRBV11-2|-|-|TRBJ2-5
CASSFWGSPRKETQYF
TGTGCCAGCAGCTTTTGGGGTAGCCCAAGGAAAGAGACCCAGTACTTC
>TRBV4-1|-|once|TRBJ1-2
CASSQAGGILYGYTF
TGCGCCAGCAGCCAAGCTGGTGGGATACTCTATGGCTACACCTTC
>TRBV9|-|-|TRBJ2-3
CASSAHRLAPDTQYF
TGTGCCAGCAGCGCGCACCGTTTAGCACCAGATACGCAGTATTTT
>TRBV5-1|-|-|TRBJ1-2
CASSLTPGNGYTF
TGCGCCAGCAGCCTAACCCCAGGGAATGGCTACACCTTC
>TRBV6-5|-|-|TRBJ1-3
CASSYVGSLSGNTIYF
TGTGCCAGCAGTTACGTGGGCAGCCTCTCTGGAAACACCATATATTTT
>TRBV28|-|-|TRBJ1-2
CASSLGAANYGYTF
TGTGCCAGCAGTTTAGGTGCGGCTAACTATGGCTACACCTTC
>TRBV10-2|-|-|TRBJ1-1
CASSEGRGMNTEAFF
TGCGCCAGCAGTGAGGGAAGGGGCATGAACACTGAAGCTTTCTTT
>TRBV3-1/TRBV3-2|TRBD1|-|TRBJ1-2
CASSQDSGGGYGYTF
TGTGCCAGCAGCCAAGATTCAGGGGGAGGCTATGGCTACACCTTC
>TRBV24-1|TRBD1|-|TRBJ1-3
CATSDSPGQGSGNTIYF
TGTGCCACCAGTGATTCCCCCGGACAGGGCTCTGGAAACACCATATATTTT
>TRBV2|-|-|TRBJ1-1
CASSGERNMNTEAFF
TGTGCCAGCAGTGGTGAGAGGAACATGAACACTGAAGCTTTCTTT
>TRBV7-9|-|-|TRBJ2-2
CASTLLRDTYTGELFF
TGTGCCAGCACCCTACTTCGGGACACCTACACCGGGGAGCTGTTTTTT
>TRBV28|-|-|TRBJ1-2
CASTMGVYGYTF
TGTGCCAGCACCATGGGGGTCTATGGCTACACCTTC
>TRBV3-1/TRBV3-2|-|-|TRBJ2-7
CASSQGTSGVEQYF
TGTGCCAGCAGCCAGGGGACATCCGGGGTCGAGCAGTACTTC
>TRBV29-1|-|-|TRBJ1-1
CSVAPANTEAFF
TGCAGCGTTGCCCCAGCGAACACTGAAGCTTTCTTT
>TRBV28|TRBD2|-|TRBJ2-3
CASSFVERGETDTQYF
TGTGCCAGCAGTTTTGTGGAGCGGGGGGAGACAGATACGCAGTATTTT
>TRBV6-5|-|-|TRBJ1-6
CASSQGWSYNSPLHF
TGTGCCAGCAGCCAGGGGTGGTCCTATAATTCACCCCTCCACTTT
>TRBV28|-|-|TRBJ2-3
CASSPIGAGDFTDTQYF
TGTGCCAGCAGCCCAATAGGTGCAGGGGATTTCACAGATACGCAGTATTTT
>TRBV18|TRBD2|-|TRBJ2-7
CASSPCDKTTGTRNGCEQYF
TGTGCCAGCTCACCTTGCGATAAAACCACCGGGACTAGGAACGGTTGCGAGCAGTACTTC
>TRBV5-4|-|-|TRBJ2-3
CASSLGLDTQYF
TGTGCCAGCAGCTTGGGGTTAGATACGCAGTATTTT
>TRBV7-6|TRBD2|-|TRBJ2-3
CASSPQTSGVPDTQYF
TGTGCCAGCAGCCCCCAGACTAGCGGGGTACCAGATACGCAGTATTTT
>TRBV5-4|-|once|TRBJ2-7
CASSSGPPYEQYF
TGTGCCAGCAGCTCAGGGCCGCCCTACGAGCAGTACTTC
>TRBV7-9|TRBD1|-|TRBJ2-5
CASSFARGTGGETQYF
TGTGCCAGCAGCTTCGCCAGGGGGACAGGTGGAGAGACCCAGTACTTC
>TRBV27|TRBD1|-|TRBJ1-1
CASRDATGGNSEAFF
TGTGCCAGCAGAGACGCGACAGGGGGGAACTCTGAAGCTTTCTTT